Each of the 27 T cell receptor beta chains below was sequenced from the same sample in a study of radiotherapy plus CTLA-4 blockade in lung cancer. The protocol was immunoSEQ multiplex PCR, while the TCRdb copy is restricted to in-frame clones and leaves out a portion. This sample has about 62,000 clones, with approximately 79% found just once. Material: peripheral blood, obtained from a patient treated with radiotherapy plus ipilimumab. Receptors originate from a human donor with non-small cell lung cancer who had a complete response to radiotherapy plus ipilimumab.

The rearrangement links TRBV2 to TRBJ1-4, with 11 bases fitting TRBD1. V lost 10 bases, J lost 6 bases, and 7 bases stayed unmatched. Germline loops: CDR1 SNHLY, CDR2 FYNNEI. The CDR3 contains 14 residues. The CDR3 loop reads CAIQKDRGHEKLFF. The CDR3 region has the DNA TGTGCCATCCAAAAGGACAGGGGGCATGAAAAACTGTTTTTT.

This clone appeared a few times. J is TRBJ2-7 and V is TRBV6-5; D perhaps matches TRBD1 (7 bases). V was clipped by 7 bases and J by 0 bases, with 13 bases between them. The germline CDR1 and CDR2 sequences are MNHEY and SVGAGI. The length of the CDR3 is 14 residues. This CDR3 is CASNPQGGSYEQYF. The CDR3, as DNA: TGTGCCAGCAACCCCCAGGGGGGCTCCTACGAGCAGTACTTC.

The chain joins TRBV4-3 to TRBJ2-5; possibly TRBD2 for D (6 bases). The CDR3 spans 13 residues. The germline V gene encodes CDR1 LGHNA and CDR2 YSLEER. Trimming removed 4 bases from V and 5 bases from J, with 11 bases in between. CDR3 sequence (DNA): TGCGCCAGCAGCCCGGTGGGGAGGGAGACCCAGTACTTC. Translation: CASSPVGRETQYF.

This clone was observed a handful of times. The chain links TRBV19 to TRBJ2-4; the match to TRBD1 covers 8 bases. CDR3 length: 17 amino acids. CDR1 LNHDA and CDR2 SQIVND come from the germline V gene (reference sequence). Trimming removed 7 bases from V and 3 bases from J; junction bases left unmatched: 14. CDR3 loop: CASNNFGGTGDKNIQYF. CDR3 sequence (DNA): TGTGCCAGTAACAACTTCGGCGGGACAGGAGACAAAAACATTCAGTACTTC.

This chain joins TRBV4-1 and TRBJ2-2; 9 bases match TRBD2. The V gene end was trimmed by 0 bases and the J gene end by 3 bases; junction bases not matched to a gene: 5. This CDR3 region has 17 residues. Germline CDR1 and CDR2: MGHRA and YSYEKL. The CDR3 DNA sequence: TGCGCCAGCAGCCAAGATATGGTAGCGGGGGACACCGGGGAGCTGTTTTTT. Its translation: CASSQDMVAGDTGELFF.

This clone was detected only once. The chain couples TRBV28 to TRBJ2-1; 9 bases are shared with TRBD2. Germline V gene sequence: CDR1 MDHEN, CDR2 SYDVKM. With 2 bases clipped from V and 8 bases from J, the junction kept 10 bases outside the gene matches. This CDR3 has 16 residues. The CDR3 here is CASSLMGGRALDEQFF. The CDR3, as DNA: TGTGCCAGCAGTTTAATGGGCGGGAGGGCCTTGGATGAGCAGTTCTTC.

V gene TRBV30 combines with J gene TRBJ2-1; TRBD2 might be the D (6 bases). V was shortened by 5 bases and J by 7 bases, with 12 bases between the two germline ends. Germline assignment: CDR1 GTSNPN and CDR2 SVGIG (reference sequence). The CDR3 loop spans 12 amino acids. Written as DNA, the CDR3 is TGTGCCTGGGTGCGGGGAAGGAATGAGCAGTTCTTC. Protein: CAWVRGRNEQFF. Variable domain in full (rest from reference TRBV30 and TRBJ2-1): SQTIHQWPATLVQPVGSPLSLECTVEGTSNPNLYWYRQAAGRGLQLLFYSVGIGQISSEVPQNLSASRPQDRQFILSSKKLLLSDSGFYLCAWVRGRNEQFFGPGTRLTVL.

J is TRBJ1-2 and V is TRBV15; tentatively, D is TRBD1 (6 bases). The length of the CDR3 is 15 residues. The ends were cut back, 0 bases at V and 4 bases at J, with 12 bases in the middle. Germline V gene lookup returns CDR1 LNHNV and CDR2 YYDKDF (reference sequence). DNA of the CDR3: TGTGCCACCAGCAGAGAGAGGGGACAATCCTATGGCTACACCTTC. Its translation: CATSRERGQSYGYTF.

The J gene is TRBJ2-1, the V gene TRBV7-3; 7 nucleotides align to TRBD1. Germline CDR1 is SGHTA and CDR2 is FQGTGA. The CDR3 is made up of 15 amino acids. The trim removed 2 bases at V and 6 bases at J, leaving 7 bases unmatched. The CDR3 DNA sequence: TGTGCCAGCAGCTTAGAACAGGGGCTCGCCAATGAGCAGTTCTTC. Translation gives CASSLEQGLANEQFF.

The chain recombines TRBV5-1 with TRBJ1-4; D gene ambiguous. There are 16 residues in the CDR3. Between the trimmed V and J ends, which lost 1 base and 5 bases, there was a span of 15 bases. Germline V gene sequence: CDR1 SGHRS, CDR2 YFSETQ. The CDR3 region is CASSLTSGSTNEKLFF. CDR3 sequence (DNA): TGCGCCAGCAGCTTGACCTCCGGGTCCACAAATGAAAAACTGTTTTTT.

This clone was counted once. This chain links TRBV25-1 with TRBJ1-4, with 7 bases matching TRBD1. V gave up 1 base and J gave up 4 bases; unmatched junction bases: 6. This CDR3 is 16 amino acids long. Germline V lookup: CDR1 MGHDK, CDR2 SYGVNS. CDR3 residues: CASSEFRQGVNEKLFF. The CDR3 DNA reads TGTGCCAGCAGTGAATTCCGACAGGGAGTTAATGAAAAACTGTTTTTT.

The J gene is TRBJ1-2, the V gene TRBV30, with D possibly TRBD1 on 6 matching bases. The CDR3 is 11 residues long. Trimming stripped 1 base from V and 8 bases from J, with 8 bases between. Germline values: CDR1 GTSNPN, CDR2 SVGIG (reference sequence). The CDR3 nucleotides read TGTGCCTGGAGTGCAGGGGTCGGCTACACCTTC. It yields the protein CAWSAGVGYTF. The full variable domain, rest sourced from reference TRBV30 and TRBJ1-2, is SQTIHQWPATLVQPVGSPLSLECTVEGTSNPNLYWYRQAAGRGLQLLFYSVGIGQISSEVPQNLSASRPQDRQFILSSKKLLLSDSGFYLCAWSAGVGYTFGSGTRLTVV.

This chain links TRBV5-1 with TRBJ1-1; 8 bases are shared with TRBD1. V gave up 4 bases and J gave up 7 bases; unmatched junction bases: 12. Germline CDR1 is SGHRS and CDR2 is YFSETQ. The CDR3 loop spans 15 amino acids. The CDR3 DNA follows: TGCGCCAGCAGCGAGGCGGACAGGGTCTACGGTGAAGCTTTCTTT. The encoded protein is CASSEADRVYGEAFF.

The chain joins TRBV5-3 to TRBJ1-5; the D gene is possibly TRBD1 (5 bases). TRBV5-3 belongs to the ORF category, with a function that is uncertain. This CDR3 comprises 16 residues. Trimming removed 5 bases from V and 0 bases from J, with 15 bases in between. The CDR3 reads CARRSRQRYSNQPQHF. The DNA for the CDR3 is TGTGCCAGAAGATCCCGACAGAGATATAGCAATCAGCCCCAGCATTTT.

In this sample, this clone turned up once. This chain links TRBV18 with TRBJ1-1; 9 bases agree with TRBD1. CDR1 KGHSH and CDR2 LQKENI come from the germline V gene. CDR3 length: 12 residues. The ends lost 6 bases at V and 8 bases at J; junction bases unmatched: 4. This chain's CDR3 is CASSRDRAEAFF. CDR3 nucleotides: TGTGCCAGCTCCCGGGACAGGGCAGAAGCTTTCTTT.

This rearrangement joins TRBV6-5 to TRBJ1-5; D is undetermined. CDR3 length equals 14 residues. The V end lost 6 bases, the J end lost 4 bases, and 13 bases lay between the germline ends. Germline lookup yields CDR1 MNHEY and CDR2 SVGAGI. DNA of the CDR3: TGTGCCAGCAGCCCAAAGGCGACTAATCAGCCCCAGCATTTT. This encodes CASSPKATNQPQHF.

The chain employs TRBV19 and TRBJ2-2; 9 bases align to TRBD2. The CDR3 is made up of 18 amino acids. The germline gives CDR1 LNHDA, CDR2 SQIVND (reference sequence). Trimming cost V 3 bases and J 2 bases; bases outside gene matches: 10. Here the CDR3 DNA reads TGTGCCAGTAGTATCCTTAGCGGGGGCCTCCCAAACACCGGGGAGCTGTTTTTT. It is translated as CASSILSGGLPNTGELFF.

This clone was seen once. The chain combines TRBV28 with TRBJ2-5; D remains ambiguous. V was trimmed by 6 bases and J by 5 bases, leaving 4 bases between them. The CDR3 totals 10 residues. Germline V gene sequence: CDR1 MDHEN, CDR2 SYDVKM. CDR3 nucleotides: TGTGCCAGCAGCCTGGAGACCCAGTACTTC. This encodes CASSLETQYF.

The chain combines TRBV27 with TRBJ2-2, with 14 positions matching TRBD2. Trimming at V came to 5 bases and at J to 9 bases, leaving 8 bases not matched to a gene. CDR3 length equals 16 residues. Germline values: CDR1 MNHEY, CDR2 SMNVEV (reference sequence). CDR3 amino acids: CASSPTRLAGGRELFF. The DNA for the CDR3 is TGTGCCAGCAGTCCTACCCGACTAGCGGGGGGGCGGGAGCTGTTTTTT.

The chain uses TRBV10-3 and TRBJ2-7, with 10 bases lining up with TRBD1. V shed 2 bases, J shed 3 bases, and the junction held 7 bases outside the gene matches. From germline, CDR1 is ENHRY and CDR2 SYGVKD. The length of the CDR3 is 16 residues. The CDR3 DNA reads TGTGCCATCAGTGAGCCCAGGGACAGGGGCCTCTACGAGCAGTACTTC. Protein sequence: CAISEPRDRGLYEQYF.

The chain carries TRBV9 and TRBJ2-1; D may be TRBD1 (6 bases). The CDR3 spans 19 residues. Germline loops: CDR1 SGDLS, CDR2 YYNGEE. Trimming removed 3 bases from V and 3 bases from J, with 25 bases in between. This CDR3 is CASSAPLPGLRQVYNEQFF. As DNA, the CDR3 is TGTGCCAGCAGCGCCCCTCTCCCCGGTCTGCGACAGGTCTACAATGAGCAGTTCTTC.

V usage is TRBV27 and J usage is TRBJ2-5; D remains unclear. Trimming removed 3 bases from V and 4 bases from J, with 12 bases in between. This CDR3 is 14 amino acids long. Germline CDR1 and CDR2: MNHEY and SMNVEV (reference sequence). The CDR3 is CASSFSGRGETQYF. The CDR3 coding sequence is TGTGCCAGCAGTTTCTCGGGTCGTGGAGAGACCCAGTACTTC.

This sequence joins TRBV9 and TRBJ2-7, with TRBD1 matching 10 bases. Germline CDR1 and CDR2: SGDLS and YYNGEE. The ends lost 3 bases at V and 4 bases at J; junction bases unmatched: 4. There are 14 residues in the CDR3. Here the CDR3 DNA reads TGTGCCAGCAGCGCAGACAGGGGGCCTTACGAGCAGTACTTC. Its translation is CASSADRGPYEQYF.

J is TRBJ2-7 and V is TRBV7-2; D is uncertain. V shed 5 bases and J shed 0 bases, with 11 bases lying between them. Germline V gives CDR1 SGHTA, CDR2 FQGNSA. There are 14 residues in the CDR3. CDR3 coding DNA: TGTGCCAGCAGCCCTGGAGACCGCTCCTACGAGCAGTACTTC. Translated, it gives CASSPGDRSYEQYF.

The chain is built from TRBV19 and TRBJ2-5; 7 bases match TRBD2. The J call may be wrong; the DNA end is better matched by TRBJ2-7. Germline V CDR1 and CDR2: LNHDA, SQIVND (reference sequence). CDR3 size: 14 residues. Here the CDR3 reads CASSIGGSGYEQYF. The CDR3 DNA is TGTGCCAGTAGTATCGGGGGGAGCGGATACGAGCAGTACTTC.

The gene calls are TRBV30 and TRBJ2-3, with 9 bases aligning to TRBD2. Germline-derived CDR1 and CDR2 are GTSNPN and SVGIG (reference sequence). Trimming removed 4 bases from V and 2 bases from J; junction bases left unmatched: 19. This CDR3 has 19 amino acids. CDR3 sequence (DNA): TGTGCCTGGACCGGGAGACGGCGGGGGGGCCTCAAAAACACAGATACGCAGTATTTT. This translates into CAWTGRRRGGLKNTDTQYF.

The V and J genes are TRBV5-1 and TRBJ2-3; 9 nucleotides line up with TRBD1. The V gene's germline CDR1 is SGHRS and CDR2 YFSETQ. The CDR3 is made up of 16 amino acids. Unmatched junction bases numbered 7, after V lost 0 bases and J lost 5 bases. CDR3 nucleotide sequence: TGCGCCAGCAGCTTGGGTCTACAGGGGGCAAGAGATACGCAGTATTTT. Translating it yields CASSLGLQGARDTQYF.